Each of the 14 T cell receptor beta chains below was sequenced from the same sample in a study of cytomegalovirus exposure and HLA in healthy donors. Amplification used 60 Vbeta primers and 13 Jbeta primers. Some clones are missing from TCRdb's copy, which holds only in-frame ones; the method was immunoSEQ multiplex PCR. The data hold 73,000 or so clones, with approximately 80% observed a single time. The sample was PBMCs. These TCRs come from a human donor in good health.

This sequence joins TRBV2 and TRBJ1-6; 8 nucleotides line up with TRBD1. The CDR3 totals 15 residues. After removal of 4 bases from V and 7 bases from J, the junction contained 6 bases not matched to a gene. Germline CDR1 reads SNHLY; CDR2 reads FYNNEI. The CDR3 DNA reads TGTGCCAGCAGTGTAATGGGACAGGAGAATTCACCCCTCCACTTT. Amino acids: CASSVMGQENSPLHF.

This chain connects TRBV5-6 to TRBJ2-7, with D uncertain. Germline lookup yields CDR1 SGHDT and CDR2 YYEEEE. Trimming stripped 1 base from V and 3 bases from J, with 8 bases between. The CDR3 extends over 13 amino acids. The CDR3 sequence: CASSLPEHYEQYF. The CDR3 nucleotides are TGTGCCAGCAGCTTGCCAGAACACTACGAGCAGTACTTC.

V is TRBV19 and J is TRBJ2-7, with 7 nucleotides matching TRBD1. The CDR3 loop spans 13 amino acids. V was clipped by 5 bases and J by 3 bases; unmatched bases: 4. In germline, CDR1 is LNHDA, CDR2 SQIVND (reference sequence). The CDR3 reads CASSVTGVYEQYF. DNA of the CDR3: TGTGCCAGTAGTGTTACAGGGGTCTACGAGCAGTACTTC.

J is TRBJ1-2 and V is TRBV28; 10 positions agree with TRBD1. Per germline, CDR1 MDHEN and CDR2 SYDVKM. This CDR3 contains 14 residues. V was clipped by 6 bases and J by 4 bases; unmatched bases: 5. The CDR3 spells CASRETGGGYGYTF. CDR3 nucleotides: TGTGCCAGCAGAGAGACAGGGGGCGGCTATGGCTACACCTTC.

This chain uses TRBV13 with TRBJ1-5, with D possibly being TRBD1 (5 bases). The CDR3 sequence is 15 residues long. The germline V gene has CDR1 PRHDT and CDR2 FYEKMQ (reference sequence). The V end lost 0 bases, the J end lost 1 base, and 7 bases lay between the germline ends. CDR3 sequence reads: CASSLGRVSNQPQHF. Written as DNA, the CDR3 is TGTGCCAGCAGCTTAGGCAGGGTGAGCAATCAGCCCCAGCATTTT.

The chain employs TRBV5-1 and TRBJ2-3, with TRBD2 matching 9 bases. From germline, CDR1 is SGHRS and CDR2 YFSETQ. The CDR3 length is 16 residues. V shed 5 bases and J 4 bases; nucleotides not matched to a gene: 11. DNA for the CDR3: TGCGCCAGCAGTCCCCCTGGGCGGGGGGGTTCAGATACGCAGTATTTT. This sequence encodes CASSPPGRGGSDTQYF.

This clone occurred once. The J gene is TRBJ1-2, the V gene TRBV7-2, with 9 bases that match TRBD1. Looked up from germline, CDR1 is SGHTA and CDR2 is FQGNSA. CDR3 length equals 11 residues. With V trimmed by 5 bases and J by 13 bases, 5 bases remained unmatched. Here the CDR3 reads CASSEDRGTTF. DNA for the CDR3: TGTGCCAGCAGCGAGGACAGGGGTACCACCTTC.

CDR3 bases: TGCAGCGTGAGACAGGGGTCAGGTCCAGATACGCAGTATTTT. It translates to CSVRQGSGPDTQYF. This chain joins TRBV29-1 and TRBJ2-3; 8 positions match TRBD1. Germline trimming cut 6 bases from V and 4 bases from J; bases unmatched to any gene: 9. There are 14 residues in the CDR3. The germline gives CDR1 SQVTM, CDR2 ANQGSEA.

This sequence joins TRBV15 and TRBJ1-1, with D maybe TRBD1 (5 bases). CDR1 LNHNV and CDR2 YYDKDF come from the germline V gene (reference sequence). Trimming stripped 0 bases from V and 1 base from J, with 21 bases between. The CDR3 has 19 residues. The CDR3, as DNA: TGTGCCACCAGCAGAGATAACCGCCAGGGCGGTACCGCGAACACTGAAGCTTTCTTT. This sequence encodes CATSRDNRQGGTANTEAFF. The whole variable domain, filled in from reference TRBV15 and TRBJ1-1, reads DAMVIQNPRYQVTQFGKPVTLSCSQTLNHNVMYWYQQKSSQAPKLLFHYYDKDFNNEADTPDNFQSRRPNTSFCFLDIRSPGLGDTAMYLCATSRDNRQGGTANTEAFFGQGTRLTVV.

The CDR3 reads CASSQENRGIFYNEQFF. CDR3 sequence (DNA): TGCGCCAGCAGCCAAGAAAACAGGGGCATTTTCTACAATGAGCAGTTCTTC. The V and J genes are TRBV4-1 and TRBJ2-1, with 7 bases that match TRBD1. The length of the CDR3 is 17 residues. In germline, CDR1 is MGHRA, CDR2 YSYEKL. V was pared by 0 bases and J by 3 bases, with 8 bases of the junction left unmatched.

This clone was observed once. This sequence joins TRBV5-1 and TRBJ2-5; TRBD2 matches 12 bases. Germline CDR1 SGHRS, CDR2 YFSETQ. The V gene end was trimmed by 5 bases and the J gene end by 5 bases; junction bases not matched to a gene: 10. This CDR3 is 16 amino acids long. CDR3 sequence: CASRLRLAGARETQYF. In DNA, the CDR3 is TGCGCCAGCAGATTACGACTAGCGGGGGCGCGGGAGACCCAGTACTTC.

V usage is TRBV5-1 and J usage is TRBJ2-2; 7 nucleotides match TRBD2. The V and J ends lost 10 bases and 3 bases, in that order; junction bases with no gene match: 9. Germline lookup yields CDR1 SGHRS and CDR2 YFSETQ. CDR3 length: 14 residues. CDR3 protein: CAGRADHDTGELFF. The CDR3 DNA is TGCGCCGGGAGGGCGGACCATGACACCGGGGAGCTGTTTTTT.

In nucleotides, the CDR3 is TGCAGCGTTGAAGGTATCGGGAGCGGTGACTACGAGCAGTACTTC. It is translated as CSVEGIGSGDYEQYF. J is TRBJ2-7 and V is TRBV29-1; TRBD2 might be the D (6 bases). Germline CDR1 reads SQVTM; CDR2 reads ANQGSEA. The V end was cut by 1 base, the J end by 3 bases, with 16 bases between. CDR3 length equals 15 residues.

This rearrangement joins TRBV9 to TRBJ1-1, with TRBD1 matching over 9 bases. Germline CDR1 is SGDLS and CDR2 is YYNGEE. The CDR3 extends over 16 amino acids. The V gene end was trimmed by 4 bases and the J gene end by 7 bases; junction bases not matched to a gene: 14. In DNA form, the CDR3 reads TGTGCCAGCAGCCCTATCGGGACAGGGTACCGAGATGAAGCTTTCTTT. The encoded protein is CASSPIGTGYRDEAFF.